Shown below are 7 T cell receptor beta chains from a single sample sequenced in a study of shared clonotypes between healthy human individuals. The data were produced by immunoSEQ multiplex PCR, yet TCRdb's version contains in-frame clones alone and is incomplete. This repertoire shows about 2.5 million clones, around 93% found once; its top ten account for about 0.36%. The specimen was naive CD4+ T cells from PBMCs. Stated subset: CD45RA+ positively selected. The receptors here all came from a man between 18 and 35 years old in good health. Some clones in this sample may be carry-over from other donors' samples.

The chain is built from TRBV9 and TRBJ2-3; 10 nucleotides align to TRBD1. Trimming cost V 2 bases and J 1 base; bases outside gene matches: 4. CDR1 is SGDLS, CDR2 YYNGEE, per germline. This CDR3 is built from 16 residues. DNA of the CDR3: TGTGCCAGCAGCGTCGACGGGACAGGGGGCACAGATACGCAGTATTTT. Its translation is CASSVDGTGGTDTQYF.

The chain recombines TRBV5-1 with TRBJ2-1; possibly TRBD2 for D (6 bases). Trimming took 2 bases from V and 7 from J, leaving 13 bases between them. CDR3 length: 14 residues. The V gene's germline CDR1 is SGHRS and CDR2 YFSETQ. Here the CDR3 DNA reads TGCGCCAGCAGCTTACCCCGCGGGGATAATGAGCAGTTCTTC. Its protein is CASSLPRGDNEQFF.

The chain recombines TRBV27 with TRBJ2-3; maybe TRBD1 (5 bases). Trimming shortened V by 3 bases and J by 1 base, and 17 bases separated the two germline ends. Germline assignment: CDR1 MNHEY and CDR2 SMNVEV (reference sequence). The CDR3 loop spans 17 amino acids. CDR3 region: CASSFGALGFGTDTQYF. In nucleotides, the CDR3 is TGTGCCAGCAGTTTTGGGGCCCTAGGATTTGGCACAGATACGCAGTATTTT.

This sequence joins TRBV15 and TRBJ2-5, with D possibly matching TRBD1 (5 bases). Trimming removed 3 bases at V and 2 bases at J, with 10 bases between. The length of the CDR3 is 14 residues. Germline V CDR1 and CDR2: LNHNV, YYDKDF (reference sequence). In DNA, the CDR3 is TGTGCCACCAGCAGGGACACTGTACAAGAGACCCAGTACTTC. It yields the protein CATSRDTVQETQYF.

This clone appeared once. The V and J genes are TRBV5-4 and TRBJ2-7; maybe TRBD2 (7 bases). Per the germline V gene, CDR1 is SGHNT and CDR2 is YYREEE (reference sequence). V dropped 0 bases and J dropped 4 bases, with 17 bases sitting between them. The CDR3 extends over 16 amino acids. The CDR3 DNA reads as TGTGCCAGCAGCTTGGGGGGAGGGGCAGGGGTTTACGAGCAGTACTTC. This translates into CASSLGGGAGVYEQYF. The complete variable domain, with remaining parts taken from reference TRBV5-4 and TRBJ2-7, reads ETGVTQSPTHLIKTRGQQVTLRCSSQSGHNTVSWYQQALGQGPQFIFQYYREEENGRGNFPPRFSGLQFPNYSSELNVNALELDDSALYLCASSLGGGAGVYEQYFGPGTRLTVT.

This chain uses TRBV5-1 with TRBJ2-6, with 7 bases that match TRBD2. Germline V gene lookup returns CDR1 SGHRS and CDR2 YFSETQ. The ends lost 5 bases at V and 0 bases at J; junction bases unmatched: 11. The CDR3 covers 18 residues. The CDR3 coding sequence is TGCGCCAGCAGAGTTCGGGGGGATCTCGGCTCTGGGGCCAACGTCCTGACTTTC. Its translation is CASRVRGDLGSGANVLTF.

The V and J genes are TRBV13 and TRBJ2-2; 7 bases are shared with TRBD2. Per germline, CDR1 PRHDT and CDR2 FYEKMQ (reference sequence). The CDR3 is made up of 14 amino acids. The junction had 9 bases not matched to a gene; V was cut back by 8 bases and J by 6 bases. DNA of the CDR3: TGTGCCAGCGGGAGGGCAGGAGGCTCCGGGGAGCTGTTTTTT. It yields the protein CASGRAGGSGELFF.